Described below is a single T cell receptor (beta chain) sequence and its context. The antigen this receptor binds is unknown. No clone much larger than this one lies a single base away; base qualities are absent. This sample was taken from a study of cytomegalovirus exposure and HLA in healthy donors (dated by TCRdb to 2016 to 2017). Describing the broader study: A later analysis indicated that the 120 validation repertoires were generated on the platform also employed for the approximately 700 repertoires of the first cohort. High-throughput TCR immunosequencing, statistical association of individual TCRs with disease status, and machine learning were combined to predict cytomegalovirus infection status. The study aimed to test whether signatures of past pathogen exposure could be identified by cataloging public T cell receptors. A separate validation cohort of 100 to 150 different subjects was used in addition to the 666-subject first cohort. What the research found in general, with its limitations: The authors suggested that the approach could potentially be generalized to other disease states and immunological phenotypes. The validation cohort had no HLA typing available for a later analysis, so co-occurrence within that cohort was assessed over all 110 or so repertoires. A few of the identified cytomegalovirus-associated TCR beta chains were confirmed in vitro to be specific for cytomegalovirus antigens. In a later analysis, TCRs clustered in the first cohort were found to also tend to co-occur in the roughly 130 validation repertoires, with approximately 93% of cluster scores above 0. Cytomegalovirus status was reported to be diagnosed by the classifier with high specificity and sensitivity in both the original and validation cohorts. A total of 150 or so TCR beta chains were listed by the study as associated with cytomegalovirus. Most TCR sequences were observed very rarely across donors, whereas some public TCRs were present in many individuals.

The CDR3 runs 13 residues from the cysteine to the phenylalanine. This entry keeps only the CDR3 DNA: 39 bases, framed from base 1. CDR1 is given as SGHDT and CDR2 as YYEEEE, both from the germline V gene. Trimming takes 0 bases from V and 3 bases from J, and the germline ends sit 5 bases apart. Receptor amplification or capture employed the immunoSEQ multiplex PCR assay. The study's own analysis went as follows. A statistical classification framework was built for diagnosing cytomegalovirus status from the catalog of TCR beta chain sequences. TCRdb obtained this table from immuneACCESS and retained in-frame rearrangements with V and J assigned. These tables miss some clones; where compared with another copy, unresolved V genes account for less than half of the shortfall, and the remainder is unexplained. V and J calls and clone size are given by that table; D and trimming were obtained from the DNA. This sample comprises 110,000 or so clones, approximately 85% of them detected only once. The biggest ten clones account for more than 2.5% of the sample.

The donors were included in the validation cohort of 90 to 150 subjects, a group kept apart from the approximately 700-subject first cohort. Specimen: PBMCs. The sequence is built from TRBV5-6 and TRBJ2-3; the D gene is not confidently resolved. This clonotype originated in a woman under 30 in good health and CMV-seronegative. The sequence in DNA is TGTGCCAGCAGCTTGGACTTGACAGATACGCAGTATTTT. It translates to CASSLDLTDTQYF.